The clone carrying this T cell receptor (beta chain) was observed a few times. Its antigen is not known. From the reads, TCRdb called clonotypes with MiXCR, one entry per CDR3 protein. The data contain roughly 920,000 distinct CDR3 sequences, less than 40% of them seen just once; the ten biggest clones take up roughly 13%. The data belong to a study of T cell repertoires in cytomegalovirus infection. The V gene's germline CDR1 is SGHDT and CDR2 YYEEEE. The CDR3 is 17 amino acids. J was trimmed by 6 bases and V by 7 bases; bases with no gene match: 19. This TCR was sampled from a human donor in good health (CMV status not recorded). Some clones in this sample may be carry-over from other donors' samples. The chain recombines TRBV5-6 with TRBJ2-1, with 7 bases matching TRBD1. The material was cultured CD8+ T cells from PBMCs, obtained from culture after CMV antigen stimulation. The CDR3 loop reads CASERVVSWAGGNEQFF. CDR3 sequence (DNA): TGTGCCAGCGAAAGAGTAGTAAGCTGGGCAGGGGGCAATGAGCAGTTCTTC. Based on the CDR3 plus reference TRBV5-6 and TRBJ2-1, the full variable domain is DAGVTQSPTHLIKTRGQQVTLRCSPKSGHDTVSWYQQALGQGPQFIFQYYEEEERQRGNFPDRFSGHQFPNYSSELNVNALLLGDSALYLCASERVVSWAGGNEQFFGPGTRLTVL.